The 29 T cell receptor beta chains reported below all come from one sample, sequenced in a study of cytomegalovirus exposure and HLA in healthy donors. Use of 60 Vbeta and 13 Jbeta primers characterized the PCR. Assay used: immunoSEQ multiplex PCR; TCRdb lists only in-frame clones, some missing. Altogether fewer than 150,000 clones are present, around 77% being singletons, with the ten largest covering roughly 1.2%. The sequenced sample consisted of PBMCs. The receptor source for this set is a man over 45 in good health and CMV-seronegative.

V gene TRBV28 combines with J gene TRBJ1-2; D gene unclear. In germline, CDR1 is MDHEN, CDR2 SYDVKM. CDR3 length: 12 amino acids. The V gene lost 3 bases and the J gene lost 5 bases, with 7 bases spanning the gap. The CDR3 DNA is TGTGCCAGCAGTTTTGCGTATTATGGCTACACCTTC. Translation gives CASSFAYYGYTF.

This sequence joins TRBV11-2 and TRBJ1-1; D ambiguous. The germline V gene encodes CDR1 SGHAT and CDR2 FQNNGV. The CDR3 contains 13 residues. The V and J ends lost 7 bases and 4 bases respectively, with 13 bases between them. The CDR3 DNA sequence: TGTGCCAGCATCTACTCGGGAGGCACTGAAGCTTTCTTT. Amino acids: CASIYSGGTEAFF.

In nucleotides, the CDR3 is TGTGCCAGCAGTGCCGCCGGGACTAGCGGATTCTACGAGCAGTACTTC. Translated, it gives CASSAAGTSGFYEQYF. The chain has TRBV6-1 and TRBJ2-5; TRBD2 aligns across 11 bases. The J call may be incorrect, as the DNA end agrees better with TRBJ2-7. CDR1 MNHNS and CDR2 SASEGT come from the germline V gene. The CDR3 length is 16 residues.

The J gene is TRBJ1-1, the V gene TRBV11-2; no reliable D call. The germline CDR1 and CDR2 sequences are SGHAT and FQNNGV. The CDR3 has 13 amino acids. V was shortened by 0 bases and J by 2 bases, with 4 bases between the two germline ends. In DNA, the CDR3 is TGTGCCAGCAGCTTAGATCTCAACACTGAAGCTTTCTTT. It specifies CASSLDLNTEAFF.

This clone was observed a single time. The V call is TRBV7-9, the J call TRBJ2-7, with 8 bases identical to TRBD1. V lost 4 bases and J lost 2; bases outside the gene matches: 4. The CDR3 is 14 amino acids. The germline gives CDR1 SEHNR, CDR2 FQNEAQ (reference sequence). In nucleotides, the CDR3 is TGTGCCAGCAGCTCTCCGACAGGGGCCTACGAGCAGTACTTC. It translates to CASSSPTGAYEQYF. The entire variable domain, with the rest obtained from reference TRBV7-9 and TRBJ2-7, is as follows: DTGVSQNPRHKITKRGQNVTFRCDPISEHNRLYWYRQTLGQGPEFLTYFQNEAQLEKSRLLSDRFSAERPKGSFSTLEIQRTEQGDSAMYLCASSSPTGAYEQYFGPGTRLTVT.

This chain links TRBV18 with TRBJ1-1, with TRBD1 as a possible D gene (6 bases). This CDR3 has 17 residues. Germline V gene lookup returns CDR1 KGHSH and CDR2 LQKENI. V was trimmed by 4 bases and J by 1 base, leaving 19 bases between them. The CDR3 sequence is CASSQQGLGFSNTEAFF. Written as DNA, the CDR3 is TGTGCCAGCTCACAACAGGGTTTGGGTTTCTCGAACACTGAAGCTTTCTTT. Together with reference TRBV18 and TRBJ1-1, the CDR3 gives the full variable domain: NAGVMQNPRHLVRRRGQEARLRCSPMKGHSHVYWYRQLPEEGLKFMVYLQKENIIDESGMPKERFSAEFPKEGPSILRIQQVVRGDSAAYFCASSQQGLGFSNTEAFFGQGTRLTVV.

This clone was found once. The rearrangement links TRBV7-6 to TRBJ2-3; maybe TRBD1 (5 bases). Germline values: CDR1 SGHVS, CDR2 FNYEAQ. The CDR3 is 13 residues long. Trimming shortened V by 3 bases and J by 6 bases, and 10 bases separated the two germline ends. The CDR3 protein is CASSFDRSDTQYF. The CDR3 nucleotides are TGTGCCAGCAGCTTCGACAGATCCGATACGCAGTATTTT.

The rearrangement uses TRBV28 and TRBJ1-2; 9 bases agree with TRBD1. CDR1 MDHEN and CDR2 SYDVKM come from the germline V gene. The CDR3 consists of 16 residues. The V and J ends lost 5 bases and 8 bases, in that order; junction bases with no gene match: 15. CDR3 coding DNA: TGTGCCAGCAGTGCCTCTTGGACAGGGGATATCCGGGGCTACACCTTC. Encoded protein: CASSASWTGDIRGYTF.

In its sample, this clone was seen a few times. V and J are TRBV4-1 and TRBJ2-7; 10 bases match TRBD2. J lost 4 bases, V lost 0 bases, and 6 bases had no gene match. The CDR3 runs 16 residues. Germline V gives CDR1 MGHRA, CDR2 YSYEKL. CDR3 nucleotide sequence: TGCGCCAGCAGCCAAGAAGCTAGCGGGAGATGGTACGAGCAGTACTTC. It codes for CASSQEASGRWYEQYF.

V and J are TRBV7-2 and TRBJ1-1, with D possibly TRBD1 on 5 matching bases. This CDR3 region has 16 residues. CDR1 is SGHTA, CDR2 FQGNSA, per germline. V was cut by 3 bases and J by 7 bases, with 21 bases left in between. The CDR3: CASSFFGTGDWGEAFF. Written as DNA, the CDR3 is TGTGCCAGCAGCTTCTTCGGGACGGGGGATTGGGGTGAAGCTTTCTTT.

This clone was seen a handful of times. Other DNA sequences in this sample translate to the same CDR3. This chain uses TRBV10-1 with TRBJ2-7; D remains ambiguous. The germline V gene has CDR1 WNHNN and CDR2 SYGVQD (reference sequence). CDR3 size: 13 residues. Trimming stripped 3 bases from V and 4 bases from J, with 10 bases between. CDR3 in amino acids: CASSESDIYEQYF. The CDR3 region has the DNA TGCGCCAGCAGTGAATCCGACATTTACGAGCAGTACTTC.

The rearrangement joins TRBV7-3 to TRBJ2-5; 11 bases line up with TRBD1. The CDR3 contains 15 residues. With 4 bases clipped from V and 3 bases from J, the junction kept 4 bases outside the gene matches. Germline lookup yields CDR1 SGHTA and CDR2 FQGTGA. The CDR3 DNA sequence: TGTGCCAGCAGCTCCGGGACAGGGGGGAAAGAGACCCAGTACTTC. Translated: CASSSGTGGKETQYF.

CDR3 sequence reads: CASSPGGGGNTEAFF. As DNA, the CDR3 is TGCGCCAGCAGCCCGGGGGGTGGGGGGAACACTGAAGCTTTCTTT. J is TRBJ1-1 and V is TRBV5-1; D possibly corresponds to TRBD1 (5 bases). The CDR3 sequence is 15 residues long. Trimming stripped 4 bases from V and 1 base from J, with 14 bases between. Per the germline V gene, CDR1 is SGHRS and CDR2 is YFSETQ.

V is TRBV29-1 and J is TRBJ2-3; D is possibly TRBD1 (6 bases). The V gene's germline CDR1 is SQVTM and CDR2 ANQGSEA. The CDR3 covers 14 residues. The V gene lost 7 bases and the J gene lost 0 bases, with 14 bases spanning the gap. CDR3 in amino acids: CSAKTGLSTDTQYF. In DNA, the CDR3 is TGCAGCGCTAAGACAGGTTTAAGCACAGATACGCAGTATTTT.

The rearrangement joins TRBV10-2 to TRBJ2-1; 11 bases align to TRBD1. V shed 3 bases and J 7 bases; nucleotides not matched to a gene: 5. The CDR3 extends over 15 amino acids. Per germline, CDR1 WSHSY and CDR2 SAAADI. The CDR3 DNA follows: TGCGCCAGCAGTGAACCGGACAGGGGGCCAAATGAGCAGTTCTTC. Its protein is CASSEPDRGPNEQFF.

V gene TRBV19 combines with J gene TRBJ1-5; 8 bases agree with TRBD1. Germline values: CDR1 LNHDA, CDR2 SQIVND (reference sequence). This CDR3 region has 14 residues. V shed 3 bases, J shed 6 bases, and the junction held 4 bases outside the gene matches. This chain's CDR3 is CASSMDRVGQPQHF. The CDR3 coding sequence is TGTGCCAGTAGTATGGACAGGGTTGGTCAGCCCCAGCATTTT.

This clone has a single count. The chain is built from TRBV28 and TRBJ1-3, with D maybe TRBD1 (5 bases). Germline V lookup: CDR1 MDHEN, CDR2 SYDVKM. This CDR3 has 16 residues. The V and J ends lost 6 bases and 2 bases respectively, with 17 bases between them. CDR3 sequence: CASSTIGARAGNTIYF. CDR3 nucleotides: TGTGCCAGCAGCACCATAGGGGCGCGCGCTGGAAACACCATATATTTT. The full variable domain, in which reference TRBV28 and TRBJ1-3 provide the parts outside the CDR3, is DVKVTQSSRYLVKRTGEKVFLECVQDMDHENMFWYRQDPGLGLRLIYFSYDVKMKEKGDIPEGYSVSREKKERFSLILESASTNQTSMYLCASSTIGARAGNTIYFGEGSWLTVV.

The sample holds one count of this clone. The chain joins TRBV5-8 to TRBJ2-7, with 11 positions matching TRBD2. The CDR3 is 13 amino acids. Per the germline V gene, CDR1 is SGHTS and CDR2 is YDEGEE. V was pared by 4 bases and J by 7 bases, with 4 bases of the junction left unmatched. The CDR3 loop reads CASSKIAGGEQYF. CDR3 DNA: TGTGCCAGCAGCAAGATAGCGGGAGGGGAGCAGTACTTC.

This chain connects TRBV5-4 to TRBJ1-1; D remains ambiguous. Germline V gene sequence: CDR1 SGHNT, CDR2 YYREEE (reference sequence). V shed 1 base and J shed 7 bases, with 11 bases lying between them. CDR3 length: 13 amino acids. The DNA of the CDR3 is TGTGCCAGCAGCTTGTTAACCGAGATTGAAGCTTTCTTT. It translates to CASSLLTEIEAFF.

Remarks on this clone: One end of the junction is discordant with germline, which a read error may explain. The chain is built from TRBV7-9 and TRBJ1-4; the D gene is possibly TRBD1 (6 bases). The CDR3 loop spans 15 amino acids. Germline-derived CDR1 and CDR2 are SEHNR and FQNEAQ (reference sequence). Written as DNA, the CDR3 is TGTGCCAGCAGCAGAAGACAGGCAACTAATGAAAAACTGCTTTTT. Amino acid sequence: CASSRRQATNEKLLF. Together with reference TRBV7-9 and TRBJ1-4, the CDR3 gives the full variable domain: DTGVSQNPRHKITKRGQNVTFRCDPISEHNRLYWYRQTLGQGPEFLTYFQNEAQLEKSRLLSDRFSAERPKGSFSTLEIQRTEQGDSAMYLCASSRRQATNEKLLFGSGTQLSVL.

This chain connects TRBV10-3 to TRBJ2-3; D gene unclear. This CDR3 region has 13 residues. Germline V gene data show CDR1 as ENHRY and CDR2 as SYGVKD. Trimming took 6 bases from V and 1 from J, leaving 8 bases between them. The CDR3 DNA sequence: TGTGCCATCAGGGCAGTTGGCACAGATACGCAGTATTTT. Its protein is CAIRAVGTDTQYF.

The V call is TRBV6-5, the J call TRBJ2-5, with a weak D call TRBD1 (6 bases). Germline CDR1 MNHEY, CDR2 SVGAGI. CDR3 length: 13 residues. Trimming removed 2 bases from V and 3 bases from J, with 7 bases in between. CDR3 coding DNA: TGTGCCAGCAGTTACCAGGGGAAAGAGACCCAGTACTTC. This encodes CASSYQGKETQYF.

This clone was counted between two and nine times. The J gene is TRBJ2-5, the V gene TRBV7-9; 9 positions agree with TRBD2. After removal of 5 bases from V and 11 bases from J, the junction contained 6 bases not matched to a gene. The germline CDR1 and CDR2 sequences are SEHNR and FQNEAQ (reference sequence). The CDR3 extends over 12 amino acids. The CDR3 here is CASSPSGVEQYF. CDR3 coding DNA: TGTGCCAGCAGCCCTAGCGGGGTAGAGCAGTACTTC.

The chain carries TRBV28 and TRBJ2-3; D unresolved. Germline CDR1 and CDR2: MDHEN and SYDVKM. V shed 3 bases and J shed 0 bases, with 13 bases lying between them. This CDR3 has 16 amino acids. CDR3: CASSFGGDTSTDTQYF. CDR3 in DNA: TGTGCCAGCAGTTTTGGCGGAGATACTAGCACAGATACGCAGTATTTT.

V and J are TRBV7-2 and TRBJ2-7; D may be TRBD2 (6 bases). V dropped 1 base and J dropped 0 bases, with 13 bases sitting between them. Germline V gives CDR1 SGHTA, CDR2 FQGNSA. The CDR3 contains 16 residues. The CDR3 is CASSLVGGISSYEQYF. The CDR3 DNA reads TGTGCCAGCAGCTTAGTTGGGGGGATTAGCTCCTACGAGCAGTACTTC. Combining the CDR3 with reference TRBV7-2 and TRBJ2-7 gives the whole variable domain GAGVSQSPSNKVTEKGKDVELRCDPISGHTALYWYRQSLGQGLEFLIYFQGNSAPDKSGLPSDRFSAERTGGSVSTLTIQRTQQEDSAVYLCASSLVGGISSYEQYFGPGTRLTVT.

V and J are TRBV5-1 and TRBJ2-3, with 11 bases aligning to TRBD2. The CDR3 totals 17 residues. Germline V lookup: CDR1 SGHRS, CDR2 YFSETQ. The V gene end was trimmed by 0 bases and the J gene end by 3 bases; junction bases not matched to a gene: 6. The CDR3 DNA is TGCGCCAGCAGCTTGGGTTTTAGCGGGAGGGCGACAGATACGCAGTATTTT. It encodes CASSLGFSGRATDTQYF.

A few counts support this clone. The J gene is TRBJ2-7, the V gene TRBV28; 8 nucleotides match TRBD1. V shed 8 bases, J shed 0 bases, and the junction held 6 bases outside the gene matches. This CDR3 is 14 amino acids long. CDR1 is MDHEN, CDR2 SYDVKM, per germline. The CDR3 reads CASYPGQASYEQYF. The DNA for the CDR3 is TGTGCCAGCTACCCGGGACAGGCCTCCTACGAGCAGTACTTC.

The chain uses TRBV28 and TRBJ2-5; 8 bases agree with TRBD1. Trimming at V came to 7 bases and at J to 3 bases, leaving 16 bases not matched to a gene. CDR1 and CDR2 from the germline V gene are MDHEN and SYDVKM. This CDR3 has 17 residues. DNA of the CDR3: TGTGCCAGCAAAACAAGGGACGCGACAGGGGTAAAAGAGACCCAGTACTTC. Its protein product is CASKTRDATGVKETQYF. The full variable domain, with the rest looked up from reference TRBV28 and TRBJ2-5, is DVKVTQSSRYLVKRTGEKVFLECVQDMDHENMFWYRQDPGLGLRLIYFSYDVKMKEKGDIPEGYSVSREKKERFSLILESASTNQTSMYLCASKTRDATGVKETQYFGPGTRLLVL.

This chain joins TRBV9 and TRBJ2-3; 14 bases align to TRBD2. Germline V gene data show CDR1 as SGDLS and CDR2 as YYNGEE. The CDR3 runs 18 residues. The J segment lost 5 bases and the V segment lost 3 bases, leaving 11 bases of the junction unmatched. The DNA for the CDR3 is TGTGCCAGCAGCGAAGGACTAGCGGGAGGAACCCGTCTAGATACGCAGTATTTT. The encoded protein is CASSEGLAGGTRLDTQYF.